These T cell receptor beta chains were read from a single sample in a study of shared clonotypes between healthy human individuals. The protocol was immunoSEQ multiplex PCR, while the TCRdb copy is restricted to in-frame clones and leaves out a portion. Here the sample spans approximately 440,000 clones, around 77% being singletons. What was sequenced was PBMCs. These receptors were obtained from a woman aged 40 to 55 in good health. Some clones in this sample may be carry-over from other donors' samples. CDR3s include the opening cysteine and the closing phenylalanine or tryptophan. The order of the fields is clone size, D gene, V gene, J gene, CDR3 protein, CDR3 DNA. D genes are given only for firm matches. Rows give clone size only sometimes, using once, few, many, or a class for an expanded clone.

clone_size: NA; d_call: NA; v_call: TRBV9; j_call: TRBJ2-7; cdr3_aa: CASSGGESADEQYF; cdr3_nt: TGTGCCAGCAGCGGCGGGGAGTCCGCGGACGAGCAGTACTTC
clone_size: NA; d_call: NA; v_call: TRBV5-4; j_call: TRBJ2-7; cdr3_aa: CASSLAPGAGQAYEQYF; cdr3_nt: TGTGCCAGCAGCTTGGCCCCCGGGGCAGGGCAGGCCTACGAGCAGTACTTC
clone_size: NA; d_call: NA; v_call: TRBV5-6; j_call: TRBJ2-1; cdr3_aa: CASSLWSGGLNEQFF; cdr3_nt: TGTGCCAGCAGTTTATGGTCGGGCGGGCTCAATGAGCAGTTCTTC
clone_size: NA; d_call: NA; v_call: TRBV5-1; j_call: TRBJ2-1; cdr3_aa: CASSWVALAYNEQFF; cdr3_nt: TGCGCCAGCAGCTGGGTAGCGCTTGCCTACAATGAGCAGTTCTTC
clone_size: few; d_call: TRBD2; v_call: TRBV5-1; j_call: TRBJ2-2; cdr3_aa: CASSLTSGRGDTGELFF; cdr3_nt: TGCGCCAGCAGCTTGACTAGCGGGAGGGGTGACACCGGGGAGCTGTTTTTT
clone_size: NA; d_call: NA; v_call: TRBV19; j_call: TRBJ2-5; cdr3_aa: CASSLGNQETQYF; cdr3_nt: TGTGCCAGTAGTCTCGGGAACCAAGAGACCCAGTACTTC
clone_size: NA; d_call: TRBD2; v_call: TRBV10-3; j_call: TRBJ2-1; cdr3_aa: CAISELGGSSYNEQFF; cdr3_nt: TGTGCCATCAGTGAGTTGGGGGGGAGCTCCTACAATGAGCAGTTCTTC
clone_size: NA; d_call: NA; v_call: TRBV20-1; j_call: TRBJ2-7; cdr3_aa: CSAPYYGEQYF; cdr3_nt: TGCAGTGCTCCCTACTACGGCGAGCAGTACTTC
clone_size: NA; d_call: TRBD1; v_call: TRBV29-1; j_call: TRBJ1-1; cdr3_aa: CSVTTGTGVHTEAFF; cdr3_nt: TGCAGCGTTACAACCGGGACAGGGGTTCACACTGAAGCTTTCTTT
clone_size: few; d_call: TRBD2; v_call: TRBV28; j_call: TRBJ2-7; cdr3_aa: CASSSGLAGEWYF; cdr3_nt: TGTGCCAGCAGTTCGGGACTAGCGGGAGAATGGTACTTC
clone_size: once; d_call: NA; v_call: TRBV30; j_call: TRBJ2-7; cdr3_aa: CAWSVLGTEQYF; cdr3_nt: TGTGCCTGGAGTGTACTAGGGACCGAGCAGTACTTC
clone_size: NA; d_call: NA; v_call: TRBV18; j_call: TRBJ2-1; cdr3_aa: CASSRGSPVYNEQFF; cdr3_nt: TGTGCCAGCTCCCGCGGGTCCCCCGTATACAATGAGCAGTTCTTC
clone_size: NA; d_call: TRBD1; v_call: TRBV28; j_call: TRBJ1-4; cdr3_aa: CASSLNRGWGKLFF; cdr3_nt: TGTGCCAGCAGTCTAAACAGGGGATGGGGAAAACTGTTTTTT
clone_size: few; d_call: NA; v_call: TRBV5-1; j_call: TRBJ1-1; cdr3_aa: CASSLRGQTEAFF; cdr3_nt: TGCGCCAGCAGCCTCCGGGGGCAAACTGAAGCTTTCTTT
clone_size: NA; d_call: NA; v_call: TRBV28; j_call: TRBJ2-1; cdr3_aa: CASSNAYGQFF; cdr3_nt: TGTGCCAGCAGTAATGCATATGGGCAGTTCTTC
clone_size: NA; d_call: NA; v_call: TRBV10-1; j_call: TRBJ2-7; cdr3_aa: CASSAGTPAEQYF; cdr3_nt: TGCGCCAGCAGTGCCGGGACCCCCGCCGAGCAGTACTTC
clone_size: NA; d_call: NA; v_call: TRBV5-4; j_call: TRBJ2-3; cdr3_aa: CASSRESDTQYF; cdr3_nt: TGTGCCAGCAGCCGGGAGTCAGATACGCAGTATTTT
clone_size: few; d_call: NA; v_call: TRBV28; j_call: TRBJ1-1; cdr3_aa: CASSLHSAGTEAFF; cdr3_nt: TGTGCCAGCAGTTTACACAGCGCGGGAACTGAAGCTTTCTTT
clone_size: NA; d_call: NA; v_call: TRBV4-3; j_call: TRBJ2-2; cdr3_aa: CASSQARPGLLGELFF; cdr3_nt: TGCGCCAGCAGCCAGGCCCGACCGGGACTGCTCGGGGAGCTGTTTTTT
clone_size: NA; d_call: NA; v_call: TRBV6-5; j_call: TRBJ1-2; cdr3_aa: CASTRRDILDYGYTF; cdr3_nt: TGTGCCAGCACCCGCAGGGACATTCTTGACTATGGCTACACCTTC
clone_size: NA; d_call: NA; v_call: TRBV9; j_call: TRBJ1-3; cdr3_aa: CASSPTGLGNTIYF; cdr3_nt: TGTGCCAGCAGCCCTACAGGTCTTGGAAACACCATATATTTT
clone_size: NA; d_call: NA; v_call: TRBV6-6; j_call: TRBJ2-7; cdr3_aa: CASTKQGWGYEQYF; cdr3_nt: TGTGCCAGCACAAAGCAGGGTTGGGGCTACGAGCAGTACTTC
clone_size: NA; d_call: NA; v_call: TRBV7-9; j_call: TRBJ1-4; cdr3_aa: CASSQASTLSTNEKLFF; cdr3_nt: TGTGCCAGCAGCCAAGCTAGTACGCTCTCAACTAATGAAAAACTGTTTTTT
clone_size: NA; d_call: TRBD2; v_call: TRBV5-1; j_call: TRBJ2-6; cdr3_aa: CASRAGLADSGANVLTF; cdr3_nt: TGCGCCAGCAGGGCGGGACTAGCGGACTCTGGGGCCAACGTCCTGACTTTC
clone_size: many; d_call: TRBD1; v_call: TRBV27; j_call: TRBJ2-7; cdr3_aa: CASGRDRKYF; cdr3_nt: TGTGCCAGCGGCCGGGACAGGAAGTACTTC
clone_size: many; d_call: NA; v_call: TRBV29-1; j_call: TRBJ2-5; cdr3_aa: CSVEEGTIQETQYF; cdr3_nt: TGCAGCGTTGAAGAAGGGACAATCCAAGAGACCCAGTACTTC
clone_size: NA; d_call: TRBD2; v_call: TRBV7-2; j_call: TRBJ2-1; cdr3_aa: CASSRGTSSVNEQFF; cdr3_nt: TGTGCCAGCAGCCGCGGGACTAGTAGTGTCAATGAGCAGTTCTTC
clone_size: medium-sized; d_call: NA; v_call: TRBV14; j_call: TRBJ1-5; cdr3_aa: CASSLDMDSNQPQHF; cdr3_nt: TGTGCCAGCAGCCTTGACATGGATAGCAATCAGCCCCAGCATTTT
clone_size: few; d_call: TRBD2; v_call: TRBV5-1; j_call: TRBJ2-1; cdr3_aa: CASSPSGLEVNEQFF; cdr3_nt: TGCGCCAGCAGCCCGTCCGGACTAGAGGTAAATGAGCAGTTCTTC
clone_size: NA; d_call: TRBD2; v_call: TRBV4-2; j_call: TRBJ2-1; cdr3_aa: CASSQRGGAKQPDEQFF; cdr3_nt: TGTGCCAGCAGCCAAAGGGGAGGGGCCAAACAGCCAGATGAGCAGTTCTTC
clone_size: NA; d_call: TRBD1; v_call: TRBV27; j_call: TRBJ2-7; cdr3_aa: CASRRPGQSYEQYF; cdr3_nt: TGTGCCAGCAGGCGTCCGGGACAGAGCTACGAGCAGTACTTC
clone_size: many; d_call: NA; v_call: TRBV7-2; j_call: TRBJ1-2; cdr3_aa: CASTTGAVNYGYTF; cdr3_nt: TGTGCCAGCACAACCGGGGCAGTGAACTATGGCTACACCTTC
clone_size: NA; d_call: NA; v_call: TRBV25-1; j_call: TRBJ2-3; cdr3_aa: CASTQSHTQYF; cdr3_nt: TGTGCCAGCACGCAGTCGCATACTCAGTATTTT
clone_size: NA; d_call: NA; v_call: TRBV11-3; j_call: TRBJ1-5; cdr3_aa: CASSLVNLDKTSNQPQHF; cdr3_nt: TGTGCCAGCAGCTTAGTAAATCTAGACAAGACTAGCAATCAGCCCCAGCATTTT
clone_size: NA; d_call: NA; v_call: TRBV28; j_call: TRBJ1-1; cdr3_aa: CASSSPIMNTEAFF; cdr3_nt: TGTGCCAGCAGCTCCCCAATTATGAACACTGAAGCTTTCTTT
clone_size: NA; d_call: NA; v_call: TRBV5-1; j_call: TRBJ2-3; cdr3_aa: CASSLGRTPSTDTQYF; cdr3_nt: TGCGCCAGCAGCTTGGGACGGACACCTAGCACAGATACGCAGTATTTT
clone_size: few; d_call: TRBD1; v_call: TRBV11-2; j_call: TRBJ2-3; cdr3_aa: CASSLDRDRVQYF; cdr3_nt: TGTGCCAGCAGCTTAGATCGGGACAGGGTGCAGTATTTT
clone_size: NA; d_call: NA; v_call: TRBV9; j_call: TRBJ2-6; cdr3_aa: CASSVGVARGVAGANVLTF; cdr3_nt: TGTGCCAGCAGCGTAGGGGTGGCAAGGGGCGTTGCTGGGGCCAACGTCCTGACTTTC
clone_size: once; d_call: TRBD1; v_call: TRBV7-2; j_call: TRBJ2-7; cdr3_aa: CASSAGTGGYEQYF; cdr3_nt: TGTGCCAGCAGCGCCGGGACAGGGGGGTACGAGCAGTACTTC
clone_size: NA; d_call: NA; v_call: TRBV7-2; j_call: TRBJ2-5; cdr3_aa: CASSLAPLEVETQYF; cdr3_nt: TGTGCCAGCAGCTTAGCCCCACTAGAGGTGGAGACCCAGTACTTC
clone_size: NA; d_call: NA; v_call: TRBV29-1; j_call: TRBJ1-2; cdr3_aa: CSVHSNYGYTF; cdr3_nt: TGCAGCGTACACAGCAACTATGGCTACACCTTC
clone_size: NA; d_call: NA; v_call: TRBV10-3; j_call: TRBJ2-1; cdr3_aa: CAISESREHWVDEQFF; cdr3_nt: TGTGCCATCAGTGAGTCGAGGGAGCATTGGGTAGATGAGCAGTTCTTC
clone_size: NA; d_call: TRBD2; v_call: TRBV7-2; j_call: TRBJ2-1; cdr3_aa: CASSLDAGVSYSPRKQFF; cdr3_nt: TGTGCCAGCAGCTTAGACGCGGGAGTCAGCTATAGTCCCAGGAAGCAGTTCTTC
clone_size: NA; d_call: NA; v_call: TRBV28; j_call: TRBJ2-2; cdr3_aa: CASQGGVRELFF; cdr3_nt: TGTGCCAGCCAAGGTGGGGTCCGGGAGCTGTTTTTT
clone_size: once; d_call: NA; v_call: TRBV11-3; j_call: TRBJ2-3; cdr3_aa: CASSLQGPGADTQYF; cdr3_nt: TGTGCCAGCAGCTTACAGGGGCCGGGCGCAGATACGCAGTATTTT
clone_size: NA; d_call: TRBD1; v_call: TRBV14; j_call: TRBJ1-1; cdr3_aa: CASSPSDRPGTEAFF; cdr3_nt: TGTGCCAGCAGCCCGTCGGACAGGCCAGGCACTGAAGCTTTCTTT
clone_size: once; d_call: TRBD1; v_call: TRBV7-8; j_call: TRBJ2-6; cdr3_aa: CASSLSQGARAGANVLTF; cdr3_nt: TGTGCCAGCAGCCTCTCACAGGGGGCGCGGGCTGGGGCCAACGTCCTGACTTTC
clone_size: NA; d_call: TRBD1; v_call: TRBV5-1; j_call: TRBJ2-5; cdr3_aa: CASSSRTGGGTTQYF; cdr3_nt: TGCGCCAGCAGCTCCCGGACAGGGGGGGGCACTACCCAGTACTTC
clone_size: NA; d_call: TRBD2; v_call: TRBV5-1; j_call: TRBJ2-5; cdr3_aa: CASSLVLAGGQETQYF; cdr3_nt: TGCGCCAGCAGCTTGGTACTAGCGGGAGGGCAAGAGACCCAGTACTTC
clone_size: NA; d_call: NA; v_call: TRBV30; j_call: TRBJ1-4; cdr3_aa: CAWSTSVREKLFF; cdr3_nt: TGTGCCTGGAGTACCTCCGTTCGTGAAAAACTGTTTTTT
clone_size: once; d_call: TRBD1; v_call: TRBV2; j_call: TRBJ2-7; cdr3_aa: CASSEAPGTGPYEQYF; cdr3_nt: TGTGCCAGCAGTGAAGCCCCCGGGACAGGCCCCTACGAGCAGTACTTC
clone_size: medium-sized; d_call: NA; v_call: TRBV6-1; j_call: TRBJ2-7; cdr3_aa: CASSDKGSPSEQYF; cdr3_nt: TGTGCCAGCAGTGACAAGGGGTCCCCCTCCGAGCAGTACTTC
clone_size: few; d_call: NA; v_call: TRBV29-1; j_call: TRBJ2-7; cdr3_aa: CSASNRASYEQYF; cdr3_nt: TGCAGCGCCTCCAACAGGGCCTCCTACGAGCAGTACTTC